The rows below give T cell receptor beta chains drawn from one sample of a study of Ad26.COV2.S vaccination and SARS-CoV-2 variants. Method: immunoSEQ multiplex PCR; TCRdb's copy keeps in-frame clones and lacks some. The table includes some 460,000 clones, 80% to 90% detected once. Sequenced material: peripheral blood, taken in a trial of Ad26.COV2.S vaccine versus placebo. The receptor set was obtained from a person aged 18-65 years who received the Ad26.COV2.S COVID-19 vaccine or a placebo. Each CDR3 is given with its conserved first and last residue. D genes are given only for firm matches. Where a row states a size, it is once, few, many or the class of an expanded clone; other rows omit it.

V gene	D gene	J gene	clone size	CDR3 protein	CDR3 DNA
TRBV5-1	TRBD1	TRBJ1-3	NA	CASSPRTGNRNTIYF	TGCGCCAGCAGCCCTAGGACAGGGAACAGAAACACCATATATTTT
TRBV11-2	NA	TRBJ1-1	NA	CASSFGVTTEAFF	TGTGCCAGCAGCTTTGGGGTCACCACTGAAGCTTTCTTT
TRBV6-1	NA	TRBJ2-2	NA	CASSESTVSGELFF	TGTGCCAGCAGTGAAAGTACAGTCTCTGGGGAGCTGTTTTTT
TRBV10-3	NA	TRBJ1-2	NA	CAISETRRTAYGYTF	TGTGCCATCAGTGAGACCCGACGGACAGCTTATGGCTACACCTTC
TRBV11-2	NA	TRBJ1-1	NA	CASTPSVEGNTEAFF	TGTGCCAGCACCCCTAGTGTGGAGGGGAACACTGAAGCTTTCTTT
TRBV3-1/TRBV3-2	NA	TRBJ1-1	NA	CASSQSLANTEAFF	TGTGCCAGCAGCCAGTCATTAGCGAACACTGAAGCTTTCTTT
TRBV5-1	TRBD1	TRBJ1-4	once	CASSLGQGIEKLFF	TGCGCCAGCAGCTTGGGACAGGGAATTGAAAAACTGTTTTTT
TRBV2	TRBD1	TRBJ1-5	once	CASSESGTANQPQHF	TGTGCCAGCAGTGAATCCGGGACAGCTAATCAGCCCCAGCATTTT
TRBV3-1/TRBV3-2	NA	TRBJ2-3	NA	CASSQAAAPRTDTQYF	TGTGCCAGCAGCCAAGCCGCGGCACCTCGCACAGATACGCAGTATTTT
TRBV27	NA	TRBJ1-6	once	CASTLGGSWSPLHF	TGTGCCAGCACCCTGGGGGGGTCTTGGTCACCCCTCCACTTT